Listed below are T cell receptor beta chains from one sample, sequenced in a study of blood T cell repertoires in COVID-19. Here immunoSEQ multiplex PCR was the method, and the copy in TCRdb shows in-frame clones only, minus some. The sample records 310,000 or so clones, roughly nine tenths being singletons. Sequenced sample: peripheral blood. Receptor source: a woman under 40 with COVID-19, enrolled during active disease. Each CDR3 is given with its conserved first and last residue. A D gene is named only where the DNA matches it firmly. Some rows mark clone size as missing; the rest say once, few, many or name a class of expanded clone.

CDR3 length	D gene	clone size	V gene	J gene	CDR3 DNA	CDR3 protein
16	.	.	TRBV28	TRBJ1-5	TGTGCCACCTCATCTGCGGGGCGCAGGGGCAATCAGCCCCAGCATTTT	CATSSAGRRGNQPQHF
19	TRBD2	.	TRBV6-1	TRBJ2-1	TGTGCCAGCAGTGAAGTACCCCTGGGGACCGGGACTATCTACAATGAGCAGTTCTTC	CASSEVPLGTGTIYNEQFF
14	TRBD1	.	TRBV5-1	TRBJ1-5	TGCGCCAGCAGCTTGGCGCAGGGGGATCAGCCCCAGCATTTT	CASSLAQGDQPQHF
14	TRBD1	.	TRBV7-2	TRBJ2-7	TGTGCCAGCAGCCGGGACAGGGGGGCCTACGAGCAGTACTTC	CASSRDRGAYEQYF
16	TRBD1	.	TRBV9	TRBJ2-2	TGTGCCAGCAGCCCAAGGGACAGGGGCTACACCGGGGAGCTGTTTTTT	CASSPRDRGYTGELFF
13	.	.	TRBV9	TRBJ1-1	TGTGCCAGCAGCGCCGACAGCAACACTGAAGCTTTCTTT	CASSADSNTEAFF
14	.	.	TRBV19	TRBJ1-5	TGTGCCAGTAGTATATGGGGGGACAATCAGCCCCAGCATTTT	CASSIWGDNQPQHF
17	TRBD2	.	TRBV5-1	TRBJ2-2	TGCGCCAGCAGCTTGGCCGGTCGCGGGAGTTTTTCCGGGGAGCTGTTTTTT	CASSLAGRGSFSGELFF
15	.	.	TRBV7-9	TRBJ2-7	TGTGCCAGCAGCCCCCCGAGGGGGGGGAACTACGAGCAGTACTTC	CASSPPRGGNYEQYF
14	.	.	TRBV18	TRBJ2-7	TGTGCCAGCTCACCAAACAGTCGAACCTACGAGCAGTACTTC	CASSPNSRTYEQYF
14	.	few	TRBV28	TRBJ1-6	TGTGCCAGTTTAGACAGGTCCTATAATTCACCCCTCCACTTT	CASLDRSYNSPLHF
14	TRBD1	.	TRBV7-9	TRBJ1-5	TGTGCCAGCAGCCACCCGGGACAGGATCAGCCCCAGCATTTT	CASSHPGQDQPQHF
15	.	.	TRBV7-2	TRBJ1-1	TGTGCCAGCAGCAGACAGTCGACGGGGAACACTGAAGCTTTCTTT	CASSRQSTGNTEAFF
18	TRBD1	.	TRBV3-1/TRBV3-2	TRBJ2-3	TGTGCCAGCAGCCAAGGCTTTATGTGGCAGGGGGCCACAGATACGCAGTATTTT	CASSQGFMWQGATDTQYF
12	.	.	TRBV7-3	TRBJ2-1	TGTGCCAGCAGCCCCTCGGGAAATGAGCAGTTCTTC	CASSPSGNEQFF
16	.	.	TRBV5-1	TRBJ2-5	TGCGCCAGCAGCTATGGTATTGGCAGGTCTCAAGAGACCCAGTACTTC	CASSYGIGRSQETQYF
15	TRBD1	few	TRBV25-1	TRBJ1-6	TGTGCCAGCAGTCCCGGGACAGGGTTAAGTTCACCCCTCCACTTT	CASSPGTGLSSPLHF
13	.	.	TRBV6-5	TRBJ1-1	TGTGCCAGCTGTAGGGGATCGGACACTGAAGCTTTCTTT	CASCRGSDTEAFF
15	.	.	TRBV3-1/TRBV3-2	TRBJ1-1	TGTGCCAGCAGCCAAGAGGCAGTGCTGAACACTGAAGCTTTCTTT	CASSQEAVLNTEAFF
16	TRBD1	.	TRBV5-8	TRBJ1-5	TGTGCCAGCAGCCCCCACGGCAGGGGGCTCTTTCAGCCCCAGCATTTT	CASSPHGRGLFQPQHF
14	.	.	TRBV18	TRBJ1-2	TGTGCCAGCTCACCACCGGAGGGGACCGTTGGCTACACCTTC	CASSPPEGTVGYTF
13	.	once	TRBV3-1/TRBV3-2	TRBJ1-1	TGTGCCAGCGGGGGGGGCATCAGCACTGAAGCTTTCTTT	CASGGGISTEAFF
15	TRBD1	.	TRBV6-4	TRBJ2-3	TGTGCCAGCAGTTACCGGGACAGGCTCACAGATACGCAGTATTTT	CASSYRDRLTDTQYF